The 13 T cell receptor beta chains in this list originate from one sample, sequenced in a study of T cells after yellow fever vaccination. TCRdb re-called the 5' RACE reads through MiXCR, storing one row per CDR3 protein. The table shows a few hundred thousand distinct CDR3 sequences, with 3.5% to 5% occurring only once. The specimen was PBMCs, collected 15 days after the yellow fever booster vaccination. Receptors were obtained from a man younger than 30 who received the YFV17D yellow fever vaccine.

The rearrangement uses TRBV28 and TRBJ2-2; D unclear. The length of the CDR3 is 14 residues. The germline V and J ends were trimmed by 5 bases and 6 bases, with 13 bases remaining between them. The germline gives CDR1 MDHEN, CDR2 SYDVKM. In DNA, the CDR3 is TGTGCCAGCAGTCTCCTGAAGAGGTCCGGGGAGCTGTTTTTT. Its translation: CASSLLKRSGELFF.

This clonotype was recorded many times. This chain links TRBV5-5 with TRBJ2-5; 11 nucleotides agree with TRBD2. The CDR3 is 16 residues long. The V segment lost 0 bases and the J segment 5 bases; nucleotides outside the gene matches: 6. Germline-derived CDR1 and CDR2 are SGHKS and YYEKEE (reference sequence). CDR3 region: CASSLEVAGGRETQYF. The CDR3 DNA is TGTGCCAGCAGCTTGGAAGTAGCGGGGGGGCGCGAGACCCAGTACTTC.

This clonotype was recorded at least ten times. The V gene is TRBV15, the J gene TRBJ2-7; D perhaps matches TRBD1 (5 bases). The CDR3 has 15 amino acids. V lost 3 bases to trimming and J lost 0 bases, with 12 bases between them. Germline loops: CDR1 LNHNV, CDR2 YYDKDF (reference sequence). CDR3 loop: CATSSQQASSYEQYF. The CDR3, as DNA: TGTGCCACCAGCAGCCAACAGGCCAGCTCCTACGAGCAGTACTTC.

This clonotype was observed a few times. The chain recombines TRBV7-9 with TRBJ2-3; D may be TRBD2 (5 bases). This CDR3 region has 16 residues. V was shortened by 1 base and J by 2 bases, with 13 bases between the two germline ends. Germline CDR1 is SEHNR and CDR2 is FQNEAQ (reference sequence). CDR3 nucleotide sequence: TGTGCCAGCAGCTTAGTACCTTCGGGGAACACAGATACGCAGTATTTT. Protein: CASSLVPSGNTDTQYF.

This rearrangement joins TRBV20-1 to TRBJ1-1; D ambiguous. The CDR3 sequence is 12 residues long. Trimming took off 1 base at V and 10 bases at J, with 13 bases between the two ends. Germline V lookup: CDR1 DFQATT, CDR2 SNEGSKA (reference sequence). The CDR3 DNA is TGCAGTGCTAGAGTACCCCCTGTCGTAGCTTTCTTT. Protein: CSARVPPVVAFF.

The chain combines TRBV5-1 with TRBJ1-4; D ambiguous. CDR3 length equals 15 residues. Per germline, CDR1 SGHRS and CDR2 YFSETQ. With 1 base removed from V and 4 bases from J, the gap between germline ends came to 11 bases. CDR3 nucleotides: TGCGCCAGCAGCTTGTATGAACTGCGTAATGAAAAACTGTTTTTT. It encodes CASSLYELRNEKLFF.

In its sample, this clonotype was seen many times. The CDR3 protein is CASSPYLYGYTF. The CDR3 coding sequence is TGTGCCAGCAGTCCCTATCTCTATGGCTACACCTTC. The rearrangement links TRBV2 to TRBJ1-2; D uncertain. Trimming removed 5 bases from V and 4 bases from J, with 8 bases in between. The CDR3 contains 12 residues. Germline V gene lookup returns CDR1 SNHLY and CDR2 FYNNEI.

This chain joins TRBV4-3 and TRBJ2-7; 9 positions match TRBD1. V lost 3 bases, J lost 3 bases, and 6 bases stayed unmatched. Germline V gene sequence: CDR1 LGHNA, CDR2 YSLEER. The CDR3 covers 15 residues. CDR3 DNA: TGCGCCAGCAGCCACCACGGGGGACAGGGCTACGAGCAGTACTTC. This gives the protein CASSHHGGQGYEQYF.

This clonotype appeared a few times. The V call is TRBV5-1, the J call TRBJ1-2, with 7 nucleotides matching TRBD1. In germline, CDR1 is SGHRS, CDR2 YFSETQ. There are 15 residues in the CDR3. J was trimmed by 4 bases and V by 4 bases; bases with no gene match: 10. CDR3 coding DNA: TGCGCCAGCAGCCCGGGGACAGAACCCGTCTATGGCTACACCTTC. Amino acids: CASSPGTEPVYGYTF.

This clonotype showed up many times. The V call is TRBV20-1, the J call TRBJ2-2, with TRBD1 matching over 10 bases. CDR1 is DFQATT, CDR2 SNEGSKA, per germline (reference sequence). The J segment lost 5 bases and the V segment lost 1 base, leaving 1 base of the junction unmatched. The CDR3 sequence is 14 residues long. The DNA of the CDR3 is TGCAGTGCTAGAGGGACAGGGGGGACCGGGGAGCTGTTTTTT. It specifies CSARGTGGTGELFF.

This clonotype has just a few counts. The chain carries TRBV2 and TRBJ1-6, with 8 bases matching TRBD1. V lost 9 bases, J lost 8 bases, and 9 bases stayed unmatched. The CDR3 contains 14 residues. Germline lookup yields CDR1 SNHLY and CDR2 FYNNEI. The CDR3 nucleotides read TGTGCCAGTCTCCCGGGACAGGTCCATTCACCCCTCCACTTT. Amino acid sequence: CASLPGQVHSPLHF.

This clonotype was counted a few times. The CDR3 is CASSLTPGRNEQFF. CDR3 bases: TGCGCCAGCAGCTTGACTCCCGGTCGGAATGAGCAGTTCTTC. This rearrangement joins TRBV5-1 to TRBJ2-1; no clear D. Germline V lookup: CDR1 SGHRS, CDR2 YFSETQ. The CDR3 is made up of 14 amino acids. The V end was cut by 1 base, the J end by 7 bases, with 12 bases between.

In this sample, this clonotype turned up many times. CDR3 loop: CASSSRPIGNIQYF. DNA of the CDR3: TGTGCCAGCAGCTCTAGGCCTATTGGAAACATTCAGTACTTC. This chain uses TRBV11-2 with TRBJ2-4; D gene unclear. V gave up 4 bases and J gave up 6 bases, with 13 bases separating them. This CDR3 is built from 14 residues. Germline CDR1 is SGHAT and CDR2 is FQNNGV.